This T cell receptor (beta chain) derives from a study of blood T cells in healthy people across ages. In the study overall: Per two T cells, template switching captured roughly one barcoded beta molecule.

Then a second PCR, running about 6 to 11 cycles, was carried out with a sample-barcoded 5' primer and a J-beta primer mix. A template-switch adaptor that had 12 random nucleotides put a tag on each cDNA molecule. One entry per CDR3 protein, called by TCRdb with MiXCR from the 5' RACE reads. Among about 1.8 million distinct CDR3 sequences listed, about 50% were seen once. Germline loops: CDR1 ENHRY, CDR2 SYGVKD. CDR3 length equals 16 residues. Trimming stripped 4 bases from V and 2 bases from J, with 16 bases between. The sample providers were healthy Caucasian people from Russia, aged roughly 6 to 95. Total RNA amounts of at least 5 micrograms were extracted per sample.

The sample consisted of blood. This rearrangement joins TRBV10-3 to TRBJ2-3; no firm D call. This clonotype originated in a woman in her thirties or forties in good health. CDR3 protein: CAISALKQLDTDTQYF. In nucleotides, the CDR3 is TGTGCCATCAGTGCCCTTAAGCAGCTTGACACAGATACGCAGTATTTT.